Below are 14 T cell receptor beta chains sequenced from a single sample in a study of blood T cell repertoires in COVID-19. Clones were read by immunoSEQ multiplex PCR, and TCRdb kept only the in-frame ones, dropping some. The sample contains approximately 500,000 clones, approximately 89% of which appear only once. Sample: peripheral blood. All receptors come from a man younger than 30 with COVID-19, enrolled during active disease.

The chain joins TRBV3-1 (or the pseudogene TRBV3-2) to TRBJ1-5; D not resolved. The CDR3 consists of 14 residues. Germline V gives CDR1 LGHDT, CDR2 YNNKEL (reference sequence). Between the trimmed V and J ends, which lost 4 bases and 0 bases, there was a span of 7 bases. The CDR3: CASSLDNSNQPQHF. CDR3 nucleotides: TGTGCCAGCAGCCTAGACAATAGCAATCAGCCCCAGCATTTT.

The chain combines TRBV12-5 with TRBJ2-1; TRBD2 aligns across 8 bases. Germline V CDR1 and CDR2: LGHNT, FRNRAP. The CDR3 length is 17 residues. V trimming: 0 bases; J trimming: 4 bases; junction bases outside the gene matches: 8. CDR3 loop: CASGLVASSGSYNEQFF. CDR3 nucleotides: TGTGCTAGTGGTTTGGTTGCGTCTAGCGGGTCATACAATGAGCAGTTCTTC.

V is TRBV14 and J is TRBJ1-1, with D perhaps matching TRBD1 (6 bases). Trimming left V 4 bases short and J 3 bases short, with 15 bases between. The CDR3 runs 15 residues. Germline V gives CDR1 SGHDN, CDR2 FVKESK. This chain's CDR3 is CASSRPRGPDTEAFF. As DNA, the CDR3 is TGTGCCAGCAGCCGCCCCAGGGGACCCGACACTGAAGCTTTCTTT.

The chain joins TRBV6-6 to TRBJ2-2; TRBD2 might be the D (7 bases). The CDR3 extends over 13 amino acids. Germline V gene sequence: CDR1 MNHNY, CDR2 SVGAGI (reference sequence). V was pared by 8 bases and J by 2 bases, with 9 bases between. The CDR3 sequence is CASGGANTGELFF. The CDR3 nucleotides read TGTGCCAGCGGGGGGGCAAACACCGGGGAGCTGTTTTTT.

This chain links TRBV9 with TRBJ1-2; D gene unclear. The CDR3 spans 15 residues. The V gene's germline CDR1 is SGDLS and CDR2 YYNGEE. V lost 0 bases and J lost 8, with 17 bases in between. This CDR3 is CASSVDQVSEWGYTF. The CDR3 DNA sequence: TGTGCCAGCAGCGTAGACCAGGTCTCCGAATGGGGCTACACCTTC. The entire variable domain, with the rest obtained from reference TRBV9 and TRBJ1-2, is as follows: DSGVTQTPKHLITATGQRVTLRCSPRSGDLSVYWYQQSLDQGLQFLIQYYNGEERAKGNILERFSAQQFPDLHSELNLSSLELGDSALYFCASSVDQVSEWGYTFGSGTRLTVV.

The rearrangement uses TRBV19 and TRBJ2-2, with D possibly matching TRBD1 (6 bases). Germline-derived CDR1 and CDR2 are LNHDA and SQIVND (reference sequence). V lost 6 bases and J lost 5, with 13 bases in between. The CDR3 consists of 14 residues. The DNA of the CDR3 is TGTGCCAGTAGGGTTGGGACATCGACCGGGGAGCTGTTTTTT. It encodes CASRVGTSTGELFF.

The chain employs TRBV7-6 and TRBJ2-5; D possibly corresponds to TRBD2 (6 bases). The CDR3 is 19 residues long. V was pared by 5 bases and J by 0 bases, with 25 bases between. Germline CDR1 SGHVS, CDR2 FNYEAQ. DNA for the CDR3: TGTGCCAGCAGCCGCCAAGGAATACGTATGGGGAGGAACCAAGAGACCCAGTACTTC. Translating it yields CASSRQGIRMGRNQETQYF.

The chain links TRBV7-8 to TRBJ1-2, with unresolved D. CDR1 and CDR2 from the germline V gene are SGHVS and FQNEAQ. The CDR3 covers 17 residues. Trimming left V 0 bases short and J 9 bases short, with 23 bases between. This chain's CDR3 is CASSLALSWRVDSSYTF. CDR3 nucleotides: TGTGCCAGCAGCTTAGCCCTTTCATGGAGGGTCGATAGTAGCTACACCTTC.

This chain links TRBV18 with TRBJ2-2, with D maybe TRBD2 (6 bases). Deletions cut 0 bases from V and 4 bases from J, with 15 bases between. Per germline, CDR1 KGHSH and CDR2 LQKENI. The CDR3 is 17 amino acids. The CDR3 here is CASSPPGLGGSTGELFF. Here the CDR3 DNA reads TGTGCCAGCTCACCACCGGGTCTGGGGGGATCCACCGGGGAGCTGTTTTTT.

This clone came up a few times. J is TRBJ2-1 and V is TRBV5-4; TRBD2 agrees at 9 bases. The trim removed 1 base at V and 7 bases at J, leaving 3 bases unmatched. From germline, CDR1 is SGHNT and CDR2 YYREEE (reference sequence). CDR3 length: 14 residues. Here the CDR3 reads CASSLIAGANEQFF. The DNA of the CDR3 is TGTGCCAGCAGCTTGATAGCGGGAGCAAATGAGCAGTTCTTC.

CDR3 residues: CASSEDRGPPETQYF. CDR3 nucleotides: TGTGCCAGCAGTGAGGACAGGGGGCCCCCAGAGACCCAGTACTTC. The chain carries TRBV2 and TRBJ2-5, with 11 bases identical to TRBD1. The CDR3 covers 15 residues. The V segment lost 3 bases and the J segment 4 bases; nucleotides outside the gene matches: 4. Per germline, CDR1 SNHLY and CDR2 FYNNEI.

This chain uses TRBV29-1 with TRBJ2-3; TRBD2 might be the D (5 bases). Trimming left V 7 bases short and J 0 bases short, with 11 bases between. From germline, CDR1 is SQVTM and CDR2 ANQGSEA. The CDR3 has 13 residues. The CDR3 coding sequence is TGCAGCGACGCCCGAGGGAGCACAGATACGCAGTATTTT. Protein sequence: CSDARGSTDTQYF.

The rearrangement joins TRBV28 to TRBJ2-5, with a tentative D call TRBD2 (6 bases). Trimming pared 6 bases from V and 1 base from J, leaving 12 bases between. The V gene's germline CDR1 is MDHEN and CDR2 SYDVKM. This CDR3 has 14 amino acids. CDR3 sequence reads: CASSSWRVQETQYF. The CDR3 DNA is TGTGCCAGCAGCTCCTGGAGGGTCCAAGAGACCCAGTACTTC.

The gene calls are TRBV5-1 and TRBJ2-5, with 8 bases matching TRBD2. The CDR3 spans 15 residues. Unmatched junction bases numbered 4, after V lost 0 bases and J lost 3 bases. Germline lookup yields CDR1 SGHRS and CDR2 YFSETQ. The CDR3 is CASSLVAGGEETQYF. CDR3 nucleotide sequence: TGCGCCAGCAGCTTGGTGGCGGGAGGTGAAGAGACCCAGTACTTC. Full variable domain (outside the CDR3, taken from reference TRBV5-1 and TRBJ2-5): KAGVTQTPRYLIKTRGQQVTLSCSPISGHRSVSWYQQTPGQGLQFLFEYFSETQRNKGNFPGRFSGRQFSNSRSEMNVSTLELGDSALYLCASSLVAGGEETQYFGPGTRLLVL.